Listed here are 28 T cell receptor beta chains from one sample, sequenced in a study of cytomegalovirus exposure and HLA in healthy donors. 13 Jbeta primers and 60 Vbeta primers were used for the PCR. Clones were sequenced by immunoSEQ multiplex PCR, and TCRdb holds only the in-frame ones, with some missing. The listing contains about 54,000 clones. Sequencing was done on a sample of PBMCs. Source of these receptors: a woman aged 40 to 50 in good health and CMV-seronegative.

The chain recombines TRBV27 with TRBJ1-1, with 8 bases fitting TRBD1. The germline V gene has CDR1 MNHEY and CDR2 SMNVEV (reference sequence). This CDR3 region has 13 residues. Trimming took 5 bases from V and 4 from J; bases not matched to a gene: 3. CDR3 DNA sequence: TGTGCCAGCAGTATGACAGGGGTCACTGAAGCTTTCTTT. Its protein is CASSMTGVTEAFF.

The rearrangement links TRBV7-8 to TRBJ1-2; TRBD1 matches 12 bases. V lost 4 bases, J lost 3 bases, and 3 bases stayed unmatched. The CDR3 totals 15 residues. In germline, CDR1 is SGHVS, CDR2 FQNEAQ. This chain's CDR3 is CASSWGQGAHYGYTF. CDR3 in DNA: TGTGCCAGCAGCTGGGGACAGGGGGCCCACTATGGCTACACCTTC. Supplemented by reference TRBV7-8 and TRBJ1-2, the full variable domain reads GAGVSQSPRYKVAKRGQDVALRCDPISGHVSLFWYQQALGQGPEFLTYFQNEAQLDKSGLPSDRFFAERPEGSVSTLKIQRTQQEDSAVYLCASSWGQGAHYGYTFGSGTRLTVV.

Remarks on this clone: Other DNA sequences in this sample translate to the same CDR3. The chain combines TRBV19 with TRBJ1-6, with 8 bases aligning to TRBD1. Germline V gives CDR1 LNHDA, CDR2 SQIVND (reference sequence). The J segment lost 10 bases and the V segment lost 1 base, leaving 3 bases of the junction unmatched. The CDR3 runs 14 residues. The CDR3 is CASSIGQGISPLHF. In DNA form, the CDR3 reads TGTGCCAGTAGTATAGGACAGGGGATCTCACCCCTCCACTTT.

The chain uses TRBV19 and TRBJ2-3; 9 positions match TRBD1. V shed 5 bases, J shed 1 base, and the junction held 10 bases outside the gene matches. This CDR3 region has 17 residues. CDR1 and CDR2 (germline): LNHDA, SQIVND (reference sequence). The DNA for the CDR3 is TGTGCCAGTAGTCCCCCTAGGACAGGGGTTCGCACAGATACGCAGTATTTT. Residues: CASSPPRTGVRTDTQYF.

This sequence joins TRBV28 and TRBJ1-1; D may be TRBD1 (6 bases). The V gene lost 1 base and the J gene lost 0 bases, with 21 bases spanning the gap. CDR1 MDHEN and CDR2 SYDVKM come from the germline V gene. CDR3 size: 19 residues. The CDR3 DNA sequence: TGTGCCAGCAGTTTATATTGGGGGGGGGCGGATGGGATGAACACTGAAGCTTTCTTT. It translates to CASSLYWGGADGMNTEAFF.

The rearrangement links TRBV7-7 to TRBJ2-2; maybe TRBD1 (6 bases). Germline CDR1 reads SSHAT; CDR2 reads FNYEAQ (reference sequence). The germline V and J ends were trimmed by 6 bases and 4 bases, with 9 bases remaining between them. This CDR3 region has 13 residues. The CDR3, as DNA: TGTGCCAGCAGTTCGGACAGCACCGGGGAGCTGTTTTTT. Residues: CASSSDSTGELFF. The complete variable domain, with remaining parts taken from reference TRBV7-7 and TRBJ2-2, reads GAGVSQSPRYKVTKRGQDVTLRCDPISSHATLYWYQQALGQGPEFLTYFNYEAQPDKSGLPSDRFSAERPEGSISTLTIQRTEQRDSAMYRCASSSDSTGELFFGEGSRLTVL.

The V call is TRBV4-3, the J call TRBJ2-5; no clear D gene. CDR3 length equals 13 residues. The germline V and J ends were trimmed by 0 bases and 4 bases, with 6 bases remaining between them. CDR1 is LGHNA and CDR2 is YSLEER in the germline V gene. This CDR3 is CASSQDLRETQYF. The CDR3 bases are TGCGCCAGCAGCCAAGATCTGCGAGAGACCCAGTACTTC.

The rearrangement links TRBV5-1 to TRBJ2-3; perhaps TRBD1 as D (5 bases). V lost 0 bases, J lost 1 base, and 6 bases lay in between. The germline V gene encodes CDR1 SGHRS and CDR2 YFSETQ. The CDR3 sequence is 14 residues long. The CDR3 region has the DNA TGCGCCAGCAGCTTGGAGACAGGCACAGATACGCAGTATTTT. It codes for CASSLETGTDTQYF.

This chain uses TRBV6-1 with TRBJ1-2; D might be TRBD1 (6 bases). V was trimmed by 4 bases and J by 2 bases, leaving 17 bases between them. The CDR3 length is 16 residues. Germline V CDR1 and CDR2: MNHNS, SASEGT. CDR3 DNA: TGTGCCAGCAGTGCCGTCAGCAGGGGCCGCAACTATGGCTACACCTTC. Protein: CASSAVSRGRNYGYTF.

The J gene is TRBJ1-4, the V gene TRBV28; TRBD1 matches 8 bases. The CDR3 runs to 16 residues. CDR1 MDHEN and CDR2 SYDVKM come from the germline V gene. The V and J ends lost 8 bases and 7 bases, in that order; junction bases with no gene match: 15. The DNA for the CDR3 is TGTGCCAGCGTACCAGGCGGGCAGGGGGCATTTGAAAAACTGTTTTTT. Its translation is CASVPGGQGAFEKLFF.

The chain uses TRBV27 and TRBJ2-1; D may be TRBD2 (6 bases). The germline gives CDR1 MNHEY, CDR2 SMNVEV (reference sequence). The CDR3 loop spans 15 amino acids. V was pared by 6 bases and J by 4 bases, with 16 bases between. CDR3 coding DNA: TGTGCCAGCAGCTTTGCGGGGCCACATTACAATGAGCAGTTCTTC. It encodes CASSFAGPHYNEQFF.

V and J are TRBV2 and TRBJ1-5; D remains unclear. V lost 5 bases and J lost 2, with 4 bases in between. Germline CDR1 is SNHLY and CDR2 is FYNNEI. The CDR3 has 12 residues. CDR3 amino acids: CASSIGNQPQHF. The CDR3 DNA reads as TGTGCCAGCAGTATAGGCAATCAGCCCCAGCATTTT.

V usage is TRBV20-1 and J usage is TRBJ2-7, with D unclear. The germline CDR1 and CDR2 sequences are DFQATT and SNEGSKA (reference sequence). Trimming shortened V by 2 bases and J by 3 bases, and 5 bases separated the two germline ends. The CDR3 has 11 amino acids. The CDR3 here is CSARFGYEQYF. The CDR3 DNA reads TGCAGTGCTAGATTCGGCTACGAGCAGTACTTC.

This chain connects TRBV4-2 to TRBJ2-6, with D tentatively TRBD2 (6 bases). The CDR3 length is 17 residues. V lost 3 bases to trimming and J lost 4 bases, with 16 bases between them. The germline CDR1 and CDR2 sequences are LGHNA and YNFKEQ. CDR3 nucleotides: TGTGCCAGCAGCCAGGACCCCGGGGGAGCAGGGGCCAACGTCCTGACTTTC. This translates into CASSQDPGGAGANVLTF.

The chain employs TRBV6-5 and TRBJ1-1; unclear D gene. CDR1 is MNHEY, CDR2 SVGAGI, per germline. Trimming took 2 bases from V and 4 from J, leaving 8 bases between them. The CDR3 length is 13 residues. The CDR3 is CASSYESGTEAFF. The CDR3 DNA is TGTGCCAGCAGTTACGAGAGCGGCACTGAAGCTTTCTTT.

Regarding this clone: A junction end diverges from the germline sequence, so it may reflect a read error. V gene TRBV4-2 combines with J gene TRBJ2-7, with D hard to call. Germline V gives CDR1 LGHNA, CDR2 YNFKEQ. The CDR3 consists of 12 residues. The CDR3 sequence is CASSQVSFEQYF. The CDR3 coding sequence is TGTGCCAGCAGCCAAGTCTCCTTCGAGCAGTACTTC.

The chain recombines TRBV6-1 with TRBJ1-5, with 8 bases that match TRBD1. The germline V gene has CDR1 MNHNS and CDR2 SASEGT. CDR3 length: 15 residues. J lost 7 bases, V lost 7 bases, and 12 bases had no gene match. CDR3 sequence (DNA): TGTGCCAGCACTCCCCGGACAGGGTTCGGACAGCCCCAGCATTTT. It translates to CASTPRTGFGQPQHF.

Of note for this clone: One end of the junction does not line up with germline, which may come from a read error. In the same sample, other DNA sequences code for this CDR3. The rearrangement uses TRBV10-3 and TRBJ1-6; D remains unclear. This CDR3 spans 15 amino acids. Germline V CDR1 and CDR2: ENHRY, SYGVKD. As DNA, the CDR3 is TGTGCCATCAGCCCCCTCTTGGGAGCGAATTCACCCCTACACTTT. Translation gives CAISPLLGANSPLHF.

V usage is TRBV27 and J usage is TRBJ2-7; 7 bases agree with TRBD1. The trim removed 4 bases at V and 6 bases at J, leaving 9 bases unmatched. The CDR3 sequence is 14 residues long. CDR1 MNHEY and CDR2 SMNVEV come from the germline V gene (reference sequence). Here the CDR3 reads CASSYQTGSGEQYF. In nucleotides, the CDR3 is TGTGCCAGCAGTTACCAGACAGGGTCGGGCGAGCAGTACTTC.

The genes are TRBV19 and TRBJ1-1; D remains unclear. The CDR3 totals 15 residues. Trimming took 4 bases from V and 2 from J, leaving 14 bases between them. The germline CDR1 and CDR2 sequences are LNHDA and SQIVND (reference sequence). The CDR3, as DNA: TGTGCCAGTAGTACCCTATCAGGCCCTAACACTGAAGCTTTCTTT. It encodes CASSTLSGPNTEAFF.

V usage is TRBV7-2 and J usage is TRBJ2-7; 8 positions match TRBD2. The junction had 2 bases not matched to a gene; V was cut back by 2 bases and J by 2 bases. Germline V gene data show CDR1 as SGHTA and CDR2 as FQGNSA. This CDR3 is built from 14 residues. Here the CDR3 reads CASSLQRGPYEQYF. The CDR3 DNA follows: TGTGCCAGCAGCTTACAGCGGGGGCCCTACGAGCAGTACTTC.

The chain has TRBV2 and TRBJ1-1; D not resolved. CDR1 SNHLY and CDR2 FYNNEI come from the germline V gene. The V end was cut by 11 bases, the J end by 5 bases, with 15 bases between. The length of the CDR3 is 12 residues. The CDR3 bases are TGTGCCGGGAGGGTTATTATAACTGAAGCTTTCTTT. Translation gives CAGRVIITEAFF.

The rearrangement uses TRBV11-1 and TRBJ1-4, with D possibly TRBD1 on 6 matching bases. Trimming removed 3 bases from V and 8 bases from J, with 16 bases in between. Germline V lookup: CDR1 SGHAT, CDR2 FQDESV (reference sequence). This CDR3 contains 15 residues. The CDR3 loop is CASSLEQGEGEKLFF. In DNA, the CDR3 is TGTGCCAGCAGCTTGGAACAGGGAGAAGGCGAAAAACTGTTTTTT.

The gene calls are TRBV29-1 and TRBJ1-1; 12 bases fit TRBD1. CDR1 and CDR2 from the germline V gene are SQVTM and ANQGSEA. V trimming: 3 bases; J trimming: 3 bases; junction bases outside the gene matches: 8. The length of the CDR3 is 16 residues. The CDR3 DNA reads TGCAGCGTTGATGGAGTCCGGGACAGGGGGCACACTGAAGCTTTCTTT. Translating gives CSVDGVRDRGHTEAFF.

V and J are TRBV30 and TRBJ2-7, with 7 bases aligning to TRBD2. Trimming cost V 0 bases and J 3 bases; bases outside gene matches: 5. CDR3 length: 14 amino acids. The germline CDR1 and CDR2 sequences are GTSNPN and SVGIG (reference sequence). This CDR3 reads CAWSVREAGYEQYF. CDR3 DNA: TGTGCCTGGAGTGTACGGGAGGCAGGCTACGAGCAGTACTTC.

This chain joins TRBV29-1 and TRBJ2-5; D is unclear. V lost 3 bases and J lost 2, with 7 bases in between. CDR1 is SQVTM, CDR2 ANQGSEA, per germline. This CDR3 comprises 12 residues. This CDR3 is CSVEGSQETQYF. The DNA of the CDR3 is TGCAGCGTTGAGGGCTCGCAAGAGACCCAGTACTTC.

The CDR3: CASSPGTSGLTDTQYF. DNA of the CDR3: TGTGCCAGCAGTCCCGGGACTAGCGGTTTAACAGATACGCAGTATTTT. The rearrangement uses TRBV28 and TRBJ2-3; TRBD2 agrees at 11 bases. The germline CDR1 and CDR2 sequences are MDHEN and SYDVKM. V dropped 5 bases and J dropped 3; count of bases not matched to a gene: 7. The CDR3 is 16 residues long.

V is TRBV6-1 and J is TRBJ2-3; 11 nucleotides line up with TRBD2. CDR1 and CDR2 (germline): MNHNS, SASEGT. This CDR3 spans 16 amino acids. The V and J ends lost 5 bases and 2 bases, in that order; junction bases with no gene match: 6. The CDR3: CASSQGTSGYTDTQYF. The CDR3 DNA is TGTGCCAGCAGTCAAGGGACTAGCGGATACACAGATACGCAGTATTTT.